Included here is one TCR beta chain sequence, with context. This specimen comes from a study of T cells in Graves' hyperthyroidism and ophthalmopathy. The study based diagnoses on clinical symptoms, serum thyroxine and TRAb, thyroid ultrasound and orbital computed tomography. This CDR3 comprises 13 residues. CDR1 SNHLY and CDR2 FYNNEI come from the germline V gene. Trimming removed 8 bases at V and 8 bases at J, with 16 bases between. RNA transcripts yielded amplified TCR beta CDR3 regions. The primer set for the first-round RT-PCR of the TCR CDR3 was HTBI. MiXCR, run by TCRdb on the multiplex PCR reads, gives a single entry per CDR3 protein. The top ten hold less than 9.5% of the sample, which has approximately 700,000 distinct CDR3 sequences, about 45% seen once.

V and J are TRBV2 and TRBJ1-5, with a tentative D call TRBD1 (5 bases). Source material: peripheral blood or thyroid tissue (not recorded which). The sequence derives from an adult man with Graves' disease, either hyperthyroidism or ophthalmopathy (not recorded which). The CDR3 loop is CASSGSMREPQHF. CDR3 in DNA: TGTGCCAGCTCAGGGTCTATGAGGGAGCCCCAGCATTTT. The full variable domain, completed using reference TRBV2 and TRBJ1-5, is EPEVTQTPSHQVTQMGQEVILRCVPISNHLYFYWYRQILGQKVEFLVSFYNNEISEKSEIFDDQFSVERPDGSNFTLKIRSTKLEDSAMYFCASSGSMREPQHFGDGTRLSIL.